The TCR beta chain described here comes from a study of cytomegalovirus exposure and HLA in healthy donors (dated by TCRdb to about 2017). Background on the whole study: According to an earlier analysis of 550 to 750 of the donors, 150 million to 200 million T cells yielded roughly 110 million unique TCR beta sequences and roughly 280 Gb of sequence data. An early release covering around 630 HLA-typed donors comprised roughly 300 gigabases of sequencing data and around 80 million unique TCR sequences. Among the roughly 410 genotyped donors, around 81% belonged to the genetic ancestry cluster associated with self-reported Caucasian donors. The study aimed to test whether cataloging public T cell receptors could reveal signatures of past pathogen exposure. The study used immunosequencing to profile the T cell repertoires of 666 subjects and linked those repertoires to cytomegalovirus serostatus. Along with the approximately 650-subject first cohort, a separate validation cohort of over a hundred different subjects was used. To predict cytomegalovirus infection status, the study combined high-throughput TCR immunosequencing, statistical association of individual TCRs with disease status, and machine learning. A later analysis re-analyzed previously published TCR beta repertoires from 666 donors and added high-resolution HLA genotyping to study TCR occurrence patterns. The later analysis used no new phenotypic data to find candidate immune exposures, relying instead on TCR beta sequences and their occurrence across donors. In an earlier analysis of 587 of the donors, high-throughput TCR beta sequencing was used to judge whether each TCR beta V gene segment behaved as functional or pseudogenic. Donor age, sex, ethnicity and CMV serostatus were compiled alongside the repertoire data. In a later genetic analysis, genome-wide SNP genotypes for 398 of the 666 donors were used, and that subset was treated as a discovery cohort. Every repertoire in the discovery cohort had been generated on one and the same sequencing platform. Both class I and class II loci were covered by HLA typing, at four-digit resolution. The number of donors typed differed by locus, with 629-630 for A, B, C, DRB1 and DQB1, more than 500 for DQA1, 606 for DPA1, and approximately 470 for DPB1. Roughly five DR-DQ haplotypes were handled as single units for association and clustering because linkage in the cohort was strong. Among over 350 genotyped donors of the cohort, an average of around 240,000 unique TCR beta nucleotide sequences were sequenced per donor, around 18% of them non-productive.

CDR1 and CDR2 are read off the germline V gene as SGHAT and FQNNGV. The trim is 1 base for V and 6 bases for J, with a gap of 14 bases between the germline ends. From the cysteine up to the phenylalanine, the CDR3 has a length of 15 residues. The sequence is cut down to CDR3 DNA, 45 bases in frame from base 1. The cohort was made up of approximately 670 healthy bone marrow donors. At the time of sampling, every cohort member was nominally healthy, though immune exposures that went unrecorded were likely present. The donor was CMV seronegative and was included in the group of over 300 seronegative cohort members. Each donor provided a peripheral blood sample, and peripheral blood mononuclear cells were used for TCR beta sequencing. Genomic DNA was extracted from the blood cell samples with the Qiagen DNeasy Blood Extraction Kit. Library method: the immunoSEQ multiplex PCR assay. For the multiplex PCR, a mixture combining 60 forward primers for TCR Vbeta segments and 13 reverse primers for TCR Jbeta segments was used. The CDR3 region of rearranged TCR beta genes was amplified from genomic DNA by a multiplex PCR assay. The amplified TCR beta libraries were sequenced on the Illumina HiSeq System as 87-base-pair reads. In the paper's pipeline: A later analysis tallied 75 million to 85 million unique TCR beta chains across the approximately 670 repertoires, and some 10 million of those chains were shared by two or more donors. Raw reads were error-corrected and collapsed into unique sequences with a nearest-neighbor algorithm that merged closely related sequences to remove PCR and sequencing errors. To assign V, D and J gene segments, CDR3 sequences were aligned to IMGT reference sequences. Each retained sequence needed at least a six-nucleotide match to both a V gene segment and a J gene segment. Rearrangements were classified as productive when the CDR3 lacked stop codons and remained in frame with V and J, and all other rearrangements were classified as non-productive. CDR3 was defined by IMGT convention, running from the second conserved V-encoded cysteine to the conserved J-encoded phenylalanine. The earlier analysis of fewer than 700 of the donors excluded sequences that lacked an unambiguous match to a single V gene segment. In an earlier analysis of some 590 of the donors, a V segment was called functional when productive rearrangements were above 56.7%, and segregating when the standard deviation between donors exceeded 5%. To diagnose cytomegalovirus status from the catalog of TCR beta chain sequences, a statistical classification framework was built. A later analysis assigned V and J genes by comparing TCR nucleotide sequences with IMGT/GENE-DB human TR gene sequences. A later analysis assigned CDR3 sequences and most-parsimonious VDJ recombination scenarios with the TCRdist pipeline. In a later analysis, every TCR beta chain was defined by the combination of its CDR3 amino acid sequence and its V-gene family, and reads without a unique V-gene family were dropped. A later analysis removed 500 to 600 highly shared, low-generation-probability nucleotide sequences to deal with suspected cross-contamination and a sequencing artifact. In a later analysis, a clonal expansion index was calculated for each public chain from normalized within-repertoire ranks of inferred template counts. In a later analysis, generation probabilities were computed using a VDJ recombination model fitted to out-of-frame rearrangements, and the results were checked against IGoR. A later analysis scored TCR-TCR, TCR-HLA and TCR-CMV co-occurrence with hypergeometric tests, applying a repertoire-size bias correction to TCR pairs. A later analysis estimated false discovery rates by permuting HLA or CMV assignments 20 times. In a later analysis, co-occurring TCRs were grouped with DBSCAN, and TCRdist sequence similarity was added when clustering was performed within HLA-allele-positive subsets. For co-occurrence clustering, repertoires with fewer than 30,000 or more than 120,000 public chains were excluded, along with roughly 5 repertoires with anomalous nucleotide sharing. TCRdb carries this immuneACCESS record with in-frame sequences only. Its versions omit some clonotypes, under half of them owing to an unresolved V gene in the studies checked, with the rest unexplained. That table is the source of V, J and clone size, and D and trimming were worked out from the DNA. Across this sample there are 140,000 or so clones, with 70% seen only once. The ten biggest clones cover 1.6% of the sample.

Overall results and qualifications from the work: Only TCR beta chains were sequenced in this cohort, and the absence of alpha or paired-chain data limited detectable features. Presence/absence analyses assumed roughly uniform sequencing depth across donors, an assumption that may not hold. While some public TCRs were present in many individuals, most TCR sequences turned up only very rarely across donors. A later analysis reported that several top co-occurrence clusters appeared linked to parvovirus B19, influenza, CMV and Epstein-Barr virus. It was suggested by the authors that the approach could potentially be generalized to other disease states and immunological phenotypes. In both the original and validation cohorts, the classifier was reported to diagnose cytomegalovirus status with high specificity and sensitivity. A later genetic analysis reported fewer N-insertions in productive TCRs among donors in an Asian-associated ancestry cluster than the roughly 670-donor mean. In a later genetic analysis, a missense DCLRE1C variant was associated with V-gene and J-gene trimming of TCR beta chains, and the association was replicated in an independent cohort. According to a later analysis, most CMV-associated TCR beta chains appeared to be HLA-restricted, and the HLA associations seemed to be driven largely by CMV exposure. A further reported finding was that TCR beta sequences accurately predicted the HLA-A and HLA-B alleles for most subjects in the first cohort. At a false discovery rate of 0.05, a later analysis linked some 17,000 TCR beta sequences to specific HLA alleles. The study listed approximately 150 TCR beta chains as associated with cytomegalovirus. Compared with equally common non-associated chains, HLA-associated TCR beta chains in a later analysis were more clonally expanded and had lower generation probabilities. A few of the identified cytomegalovirus-associated TCR beta chains were confirmed in vitro to be specific for cytomegalovirus antigens. Because HLA typing was unavailable for some donors at each locus, only the typed subset was used in association tests. According to a later analysis, TCR association rates differed among HLA loci, with DRB1 alleles showing the most associated TCRs and HLA-C alleles showing the fewest. Strong co-occurrence of HLA alleles, especially DR and DQ, made assigning TCR associations to individual alleles difficult. Some IMGT-functional V segments, including TRBV6-2 and TRBV6-3, could not be distinguished by the 87-base-pair reads and were therefore excluded. A cluster of highly shared sequence variants was judged likely to be a technical artifact of the sequencing pipeline. Correlated functional status among segregating V segments might be attributable to linkage disequilibrium, but an unknown experimental factor could not be ruled out. Because counts were too low, roughly 16 rarely observed V segments, including chromosome 9 orphons, were left out of the earlier analysis of 500 to 650 of the donors. In an earlier analysis of fewer than 700 of the donors, most TCR beta V segments appeared in productive rearrangements about 87% or about 30% of the time, broadly matching IMGT annotations. Immune exposure information for the cohort was limited to CMV serostatus.

Comments on this clone: The clone's antigen remains unknown. Per-base quality was not reported, and no clone a single base away is much larger than it.

This sequence uses TRBV11-2 and TRBJ2-3; the D gene is possibly TRBD1, with 7 bases matching. The receptor comes from a woman aged 25 to 45 in good health and CMV-seronegative. Material: PBMCs. The CDR3: CASSLGRSGGDTQYF. The nucleotide sequence is given as TGTGCCAGCAGCTTAGGCCGCTCAGGGGGGGATACGCAGTATTTT.